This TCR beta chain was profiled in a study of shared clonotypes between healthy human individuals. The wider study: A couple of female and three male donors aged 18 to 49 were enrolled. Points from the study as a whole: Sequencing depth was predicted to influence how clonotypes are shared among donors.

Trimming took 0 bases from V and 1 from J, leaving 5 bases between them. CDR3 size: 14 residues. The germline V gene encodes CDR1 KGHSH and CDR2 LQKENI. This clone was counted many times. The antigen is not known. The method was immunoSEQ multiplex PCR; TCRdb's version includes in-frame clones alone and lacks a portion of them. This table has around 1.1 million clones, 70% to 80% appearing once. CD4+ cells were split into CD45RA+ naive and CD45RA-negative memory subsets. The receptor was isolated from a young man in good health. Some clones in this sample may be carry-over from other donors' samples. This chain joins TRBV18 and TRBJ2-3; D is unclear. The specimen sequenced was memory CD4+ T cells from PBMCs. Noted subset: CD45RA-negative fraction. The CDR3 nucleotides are TGTGCCAGCTCACCACCCACCCGCACAGATACGCAGTATTTT. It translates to CASSPPTRTDTQYF.